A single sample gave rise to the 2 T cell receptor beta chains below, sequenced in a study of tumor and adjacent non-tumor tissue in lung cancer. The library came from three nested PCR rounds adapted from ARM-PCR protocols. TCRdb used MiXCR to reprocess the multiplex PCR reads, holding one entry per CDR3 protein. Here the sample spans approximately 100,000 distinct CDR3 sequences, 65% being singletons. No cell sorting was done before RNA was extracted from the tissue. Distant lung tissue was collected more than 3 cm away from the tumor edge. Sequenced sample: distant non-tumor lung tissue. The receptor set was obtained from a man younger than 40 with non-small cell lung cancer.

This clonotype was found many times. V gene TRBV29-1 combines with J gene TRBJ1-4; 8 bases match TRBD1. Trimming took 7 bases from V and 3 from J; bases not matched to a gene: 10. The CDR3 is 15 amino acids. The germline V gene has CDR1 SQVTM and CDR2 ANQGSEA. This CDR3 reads CSASGTGGANEKLFF. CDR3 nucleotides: TGCAGCGCATCCGGGACAGGAGGCGCTAATGAAAAACTGTTTTTT.

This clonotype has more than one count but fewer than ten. The chain's CDR3 is CASRVGVKETQYF. The CDR3 bases are TGTGCCAGCAGGGTCGGGGTTAAAGAGACCCAGTACTTC. The V call is TRBV11-2, the J call TRBJ2-5, with D perhaps TRBD2 (5 bases). V was clipped by 6 bases and J by 3 bases, with 11 bases between them. Germline CDR1 and CDR2: SGHAT and FQNNGV. This CDR3 region has 13 residues.